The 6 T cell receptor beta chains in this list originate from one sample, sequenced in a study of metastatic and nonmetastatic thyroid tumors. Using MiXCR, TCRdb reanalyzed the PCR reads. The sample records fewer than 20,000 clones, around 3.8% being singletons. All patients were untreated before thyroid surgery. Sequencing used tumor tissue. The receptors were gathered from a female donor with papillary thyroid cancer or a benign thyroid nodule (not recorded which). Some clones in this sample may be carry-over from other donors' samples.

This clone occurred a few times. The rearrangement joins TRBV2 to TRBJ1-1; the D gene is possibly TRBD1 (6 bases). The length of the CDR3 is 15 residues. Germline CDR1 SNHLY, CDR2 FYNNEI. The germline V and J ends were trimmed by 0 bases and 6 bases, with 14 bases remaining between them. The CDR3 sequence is CASSEALSGAAEAFF. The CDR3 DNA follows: TGTGCCAGCAGTGAAGCGCTTTCAGGGGCGGCTGAAGCTTTCTTT. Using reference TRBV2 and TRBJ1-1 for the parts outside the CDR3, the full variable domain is EPEVTQTPSHQVTQMGQEVILRCVPISNHLYFYWYRQILGQKVEFLVSFYNNEISEKSEIFDDQFSVERPDGSNFTLKIRSTKLEDSAMYFCASSEALSGAAEAFFGQGTRLTVV.

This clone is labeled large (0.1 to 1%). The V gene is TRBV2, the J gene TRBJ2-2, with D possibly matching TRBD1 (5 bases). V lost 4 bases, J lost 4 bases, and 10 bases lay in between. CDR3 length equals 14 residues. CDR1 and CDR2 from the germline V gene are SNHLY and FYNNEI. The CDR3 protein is CASSGGRGTGELFF. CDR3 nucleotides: TGTGCCAGCAGTGGGGGCAGAGGCACCGGGGAGCTGTTTTTT.

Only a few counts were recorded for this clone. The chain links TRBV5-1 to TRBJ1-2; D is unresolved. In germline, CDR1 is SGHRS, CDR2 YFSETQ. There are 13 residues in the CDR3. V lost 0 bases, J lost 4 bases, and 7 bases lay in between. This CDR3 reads CASSLAAGYGYTF. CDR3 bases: TGCGCCAGCAGCTTGGCGGCAGGCTATGGCTACACCTTC.

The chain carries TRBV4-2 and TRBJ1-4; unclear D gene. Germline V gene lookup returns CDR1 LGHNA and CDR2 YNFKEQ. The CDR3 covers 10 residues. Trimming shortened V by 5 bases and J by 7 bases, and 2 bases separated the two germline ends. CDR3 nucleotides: TGTGCCAGCAGCGGTGAAAAACTGTTTTTT. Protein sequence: CASSGEKLFF.

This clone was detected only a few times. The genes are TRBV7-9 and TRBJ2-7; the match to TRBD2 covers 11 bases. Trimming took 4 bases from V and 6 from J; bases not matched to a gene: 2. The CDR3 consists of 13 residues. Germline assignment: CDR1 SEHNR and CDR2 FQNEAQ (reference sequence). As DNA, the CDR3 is TGTGCCAGCAGCTCTAGCGGGAGGCTCGAGCAGTACTTC. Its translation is CASSSSGRLEQYF.

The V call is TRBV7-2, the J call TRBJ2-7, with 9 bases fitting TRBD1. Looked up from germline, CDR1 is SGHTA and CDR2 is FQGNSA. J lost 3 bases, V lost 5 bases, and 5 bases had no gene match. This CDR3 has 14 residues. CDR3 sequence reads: CASSTRTGVYEQYF. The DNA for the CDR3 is TGTGCCAGCAGCACCAGGACAGGGGTCTACGAGCAGTACTTC.